What follows is one T cell receptor (beta chain) and its context. No antigen is known for it. The sample comes from a study of T cell responses to AZD1222 COVID-19 vaccine. Across the study: Timing groups of about 4 and about 12 weeks for second doses were pooled. Broader study findings: Baseline seropositivity occurred in only a handful of AZD1222 recipients. Close to half of spike-specific TCRs reportedly recognize unmutated variant regions.

Using immunoSEQ multiplex PCR, the repertoire was profiled, and TCRdb retains in-frame clones only, with some absent. The sample includes over 150,000 clones, roughly 92% seen only once; the top ten take around 9.3%. The trim removed 5 bases at V and 0 bases at J, leaving 6 bases unmatched. The CDR3 contains 17 residues. Germline V CDR1 and CDR2: SGHRS, YFSETQ. The material was peripheral blood, obtained on day 0 of AZD1222 vaccination. This sequence originates from an adult in good health. This chain uses TRBV5-1 with TRBJ2-6; 9 bases are a match to TRBD1. The CDR3 loop reads CASSYRGLFSGANVLTF. The CDR3 DNA reads as TGCGCCAGCAGTTACAGGGGGCTTTTCTCTGGGGCCAACGTCCTGACTTTC. Complete variable domain (other parts from reference TRBV5-1 and TRBJ2-6): KAGVTQTPRYLIKTRGQQVTLSCSPISGHRSVSWYQQTPGQGLQFLFEYFSETQRNKGNFPGRFSGRQFSNSRSEMNVSTLELGDSALYLCASSYRGLFSGANVLTFGAGSRLTVL.